This entry lists 19 T cell receptor beta chains sequenced from one sample in a study of blood T cell repertoires in COVID-19 (dated by TCRdb to 2020 to 2022). The library was produced with the immunoSEQ multiplex PCR assay. TCRdb re-hosts the immuneACCESS table, in-frame sequences only. Its copies lack some clones; in the studies checked, an unresolved V gene accounts for under half of them, and the cause for the rest is not known. This sample is represented by roughly 180,000 clones; approximately 81% of them were singletons. Around 5.4% of the sample is held by the ten biggest clonotypes. What was sequenced was peripheral blood. The receptor set was obtained from a woman between 50 and 59 years old with COVID-19, enrolled during active disease.

V usage is TRBV7-9 and J usage is TRBJ1-1, with D uncertain. This CDR3 has 13 residues. V dropped 0 bases and J dropped 7 bases, with 9 bases sitting between them. Germline lookup yields CDR1 SEHNR and CDR2 FQNEAQ (reference sequence). CDR3 DNA: TGTGCCAGCAGCTTAGCCGGCCCAGGTGAAGCTTTCTTT. Translation: CASSLAGPGEAFF.

This chain connects TRBV24-1 to TRBJ2-2; 9 bases are shared with TRBD1. The V and J ends lost 3 bases and 6 bases, in that order; junction bases with no gene match: 7. This CDR3 is built from 16 residues. Germline-derived CDR1 and CDR2 are KGHDR and SFDVKD. CDR3 sequence reads: CATSDTGTGKAGELFF. CDR3 nucleotide sequence: TGTGCCACCAGTGATACCGGGACAGGGAAGGCCGGGGAGCTGTTTTTT.

The V call is TRBV27, the J call TRBJ2-4; TRBD2 matches 12 bases. Germline-derived CDR1 and CDR2 are MNHEY and SMNVEV (reference sequence). This CDR3 has 16 amino acids. Trimming cost V 5 bases and J 12 bases; bases outside gene matches: 14. The CDR3, as DNA: TGTGCCAGCAGTGTAAGACTAGCGGGGGCCGGGGAAACTCAGTACTTC. It specifies CASSVRLAGAGETQYF.

The J gene is TRBJ2-5, the V gene TRBV19; the D gene is possibly TRBD2 (6 bases). V shed 6 bases and J shed 4 bases, with 12 bases lying between them. The CDR3 consists of 13 residues. CDR1 LNHDA and CDR2 SQIVND come from the germline V gene (reference sequence). In DNA, the CDR3 is TGTGCCAGTAGGGCGGGGACGGGAGAGACCCAGTACTTC. This gives the protein CASRAGTGETQYF.

The CDR3 coding sequence is TGTGCCAGCAGCAACCAGGGGGCCCCAGATACGCAGTATTTT. Its protein product is CASSNQGAPDTQYF. The chain links TRBV7-2 to TRBJ2-3, with 8 nucleotides matching TRBD1. Germline CDR1 reads SGHTA; CDR2 reads FQGNSA. V was pared by 5 bases and J by 4 bases, with 5 bases of the junction left unmatched. This CDR3 region has 14 residues.

The chain has TRBV7-2 and TRBJ2-3, with TRBD2 matching 8 bases. Per the germline V gene, CDR1 is SGHTA and CDR2 is FQGNSA. Unmatched junction bases numbered 4, after V lost 3 bases and J lost 2 bases. This CDR3 has 15 residues. The DNA for the CDR3 is TGTGCCAGCAGCTTCGGCGGGGGGAACACAGATACGCAGTATTTT. Protein: CASSFGGGNTDTQYF. Full variable domain (rest looked up from reference TRBV7-2 and TRBJ2-3): GAGVSQSPSNKVTEKGKDVELRCDPISGHTALYWYRQSLGQGLEFLIYFQGNSAPDKSGLPSDRFSAERTGGSVSTLTIQRTQQEDSAVYLCASSFGGGNTDTQYFGPGTRLTVL.

The rearrangement links TRBV4-1 to TRBJ2-7; 10 nucleotides agree with TRBD1. J lost 5 bases, V lost 2 bases, and 6 bases had no gene match. This CDR3 region has 15 residues. Germline V lookup: CDR1 MGHRA, CDR2 YSYEKL. Here the CDR3 reads CASSQWGQGLDEQYF. The CDR3 nucleotides are TGCGCCAGCAGCCAATGGGGACAGGGGCTCGACGAGCAGTACTTC.

The chain joins TRBV12-5 to TRBJ2-1; 7 bases fit TRBD2. V lost 11 bases, J lost 10 bases, and 14 bases stayed unmatched. This CDR3 has 13 residues. The V gene's germline CDR1 is LGHNT and CDR2 FRNRAP. The CDR3 nucleotides read TGTGCTGCCCGGGACTACCTATCGGGGGAGCAGTTCTTC. Encoded protein: CAARDYLSGEQFF. The variable domain in full, completed from reference TRBV12-5 and TRBJ2-1, reads DARVTQTPRHKVTEMGQEVTMRCQPILGHNTVFWYRQTMMQGLELLAYFRNRAPLDDSGMPKDRFSAEMPDATLATLKIQPSEPRDSAVYFCAARDYLSGEQFFGPGTRLTVL.

The gene calls are TRBV6-1 and TRBJ1-4; TRBD1 aligns across 11 bases. After removal of 6 bases from V and 0 bases from J, the junction contained 0 bases not matched to a gene. The CDR3 has 15 amino acids. CDR1 and CDR2 from the germline V gene are MNHNS and SASEGT. The CDR3 DNA follows: TGTGCCAGCAGGGGACAGGGGGCAACTAATGAAAAACTGTTTTTT. It yields the protein CASRGQGATNEKLFF.

The chain recombines TRBV6-5 with TRBJ1-1; D call uncertain. The germline CDR1 and CDR2 sequences are MNHEY and SVGAGI. The CDR3 runs to 15 residues. The V end lost 4 bases, the J end lost 5 bases, and 17 bases lay between the germline ends. The CDR3 loop is CASSSEMGSGTEAFF. The CDR3 coding sequence is TGTGCCAGCAGTTCCGAAATGGGGAGTGGGACTGAAGCTTTCTTT.

The genes are TRBV11-2 and TRBJ2-4; possible D gene TRBD2, 5 bases. Germline loops: CDR1 SGHAT, CDR2 FQNNGV. V lost 8 bases to trimming and J lost 0 bases, with 8 bases between them. CDR3 length: 13 amino acids. This chain's CDR3 is CASLGLAKNIQYF. The CDR3, as DNA: TGTGCCAGCCTAGGACTAGCCAAAAACATTCAGTACTTC. The full variable domain, with the rest looked up from reference TRBV11-2 and TRBJ2-4, is EAGVAQSPRYKIIEKRQSVAFWCNPISGHATLYWYQQILGQGPKLLIQFQNNGVVDDSQLPKDRFSAERLKGVDSTLKIQPAKLEDSAVYLCASLGLAKNIQYFGAGTRLSVL.

The chain employs TRBV27 and TRBJ1-5; D is perhaps TRBD1 (6 bases). The CDR3 has 13 amino acids. The V end was cut by 3 bases, the J end by 5 bases, with 8 bases between. From germline, CDR1 is MNHEY and CDR2 SMNVEV (reference sequence). The CDR3 DNA reads as TGTGCCAGCAGTTTGACAGGCTATCAGCCCCAGCATTTT. This gives the protein CASSLTGYQPQHF.

The gene calls are TRBV12-3 or TRBV12-4 and TRBJ2-7, with 7 bases that match TRBD1. CDR3 length equals 12 residues. V dropped 5 bases and J dropped 7; count of bases not matched to a gene: 5. CDR3 in DNA: TGTGCCAGCAGTAGTAGGACAGGTGAGCAGTACTTC. Translated, it gives CASSSRTGEQYF.

The chain uses TRBV7-3 and TRBJ2-7; 8 nucleotides align to TRBD2. The CDR3 is 13 amino acids. Germline V gene sequence: CDR1 SGHTA, CDR2 FQGTGA. With 4 bases clipped from V and 10 bases from J, the junction kept 9 bases outside the gene matches. CDR3 region: CASSSLGGDEQYF. The CDR3 DNA is TGTGCCAGCAGCTCGCTCGGGGGGGATGAACAGTACTTC.

The chain has TRBV2 and TRBJ1-1; no reliable D call. V was shortened by 6 bases and J by 3 bases, with 11 bases between the two germline ends. This CDR3 spans 13 amino acids. In germline, CDR1 is SNHLY, CDR2 FYNNEI. Here the CDR3 DNA reads TGTGCCAGCAGAGGACTCAAAGACACTGAAGCTTTCTTT. Protein product: CASRGLKDTEAFF.

V gene TRBV7-2 combines with J gene TRBJ2-7; 7 bases map to TRBD1. The CDR3 is 15 amino acids. The junction had 7 bases not matched to a gene; V was cut back by 5 bases and J by 0 bases. CDR1 is SGHTA, CDR2 FQGNSA, per germline. CDR3 nucleotide sequence: TGTGCCAGCAGCACCACAGGGGTATCCTCCTACGAGCAGTACTTC. Protein sequence: CASSTTGVSSYEQYF.

J is TRBJ1-6 and V is TRBV5-5, with a tentative D call TRBD1 (5 bases). CDR1 is SGHKS and CDR2 is YYEKEE in the germline V gene (reference sequence). V lost 7 bases, J lost 9 bases, and 11 bases lay in between. CDR3 length equals 12 residues. The CDR3 DNA follows: TGTGCCAGCGGGGGGGTAGGTTCACCCCTCCACTTT. It translates to CASGGVGSPLHF.

The V gene is TRBV11-3, the J gene TRBJ1-1; possible D gene TRBD1, 5 bases. Trimming stripped 1 base from V and 1 base from J, with 16 bases between. Germline V CDR1 and CDR2: SGHNT, YENEEA. The CDR3 consists of 17 residues. In DNA form, the CDR3 reads TGTGCCAGCAGCTTAGGTCGAATGGGACTCACGAACACTGAAGCTTTCTTT. Protein sequence: CASSLGRMGLTNTEAFF.

The chain employs TRBV6-5 and TRBJ2-5, with 10 bases lining up with TRBD2. With V trimmed by 0 bases and J by 1 base, 2 bases remained unmatched. The germline gives CDR1 MNHEY, CDR2 SVGAGI. The CDR3 spans 16 residues. The CDR3 DNA sequence: TGTGCCAGCAGTTACTCCTTAGCGGGGGGCCAAGAGACCCAGTACTTC. Amino acids: CASSYSLAGGQETQYF.